The 2 T cell receptor beta chains given below trace back to one sample, sequenced in a study of identical twins. A single record per CDR3 protein comes from TCRdb applying MiXCR to the 5' RACE reads. The sample contains more than 1.5 million distinct CDR3 sequences, roughly 35% of which appear only once. Sequenced input: cord blood. These receptors came from a newborn girl in good health.

This clonotype came up many times. The CDR3 DNA is TGCAGCGTTGGTGGTAGCCACAATGAGCAGTTCTTC. It is translated as CSVGGSHNEQFF. The V call is TRBV29-1, the J call TRBJ2-1; D remains unclear. This CDR3 comprises 12 residues. CDR1 and CDR2 (germline): SQVTM, ANQGSEA. V lost 4 bases and J lost 5, with 9 bases in between.

This chain links TRBV2 with TRBJ2-3, with TRBD2 identical over 13 bases. V gave up 6 bases and J gave up 2 bases; unmatched junction bases: 8. Germline loops: CDR1 SNHLY, CDR2 FYNNEI. The CDR3 spans 17 residues. The CDR3 spells CASRRLAGGGNTDTQYF. CDR3 DNA sequence: TGTGCCAGCAGGAGACTAGCGGGAGGAGGGAACACAGATACGCAGTATTTT.